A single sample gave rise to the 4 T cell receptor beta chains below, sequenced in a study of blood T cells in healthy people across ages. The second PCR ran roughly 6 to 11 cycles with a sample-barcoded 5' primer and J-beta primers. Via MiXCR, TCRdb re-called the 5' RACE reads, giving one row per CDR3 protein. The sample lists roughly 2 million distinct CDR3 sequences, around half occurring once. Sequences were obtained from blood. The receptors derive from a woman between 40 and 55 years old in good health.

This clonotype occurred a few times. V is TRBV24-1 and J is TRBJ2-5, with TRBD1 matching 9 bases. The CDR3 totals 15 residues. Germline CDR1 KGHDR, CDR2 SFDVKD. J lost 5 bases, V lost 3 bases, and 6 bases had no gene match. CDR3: CATSDPGGTGETQYF. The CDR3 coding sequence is TGTGCCACCAGTGATCCCGGCGGGACAGGGGAGACCCAGTACTTC.

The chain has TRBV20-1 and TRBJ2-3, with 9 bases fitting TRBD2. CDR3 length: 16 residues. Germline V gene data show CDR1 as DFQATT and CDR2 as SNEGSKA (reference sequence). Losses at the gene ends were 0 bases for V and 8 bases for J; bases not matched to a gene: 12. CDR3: CSARDPAGGEIRTQYF. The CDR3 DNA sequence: TGCAGTGCTAGAGATCCGGCGGGGGGGGAAATCCGTACGCAGTATTTT.

The CDR3 coding sequence is TGTGCCAGCGTAAACCTAGCGGAGCAGTACTTC. Translated, it gives CASVNLAEQYF. V and J are TRBV2 and TRBJ2-5; 7 bases are a match to TRBD2. Trimming cost V 8 bases and J 11 bases; bases outside gene matches: 8. Germline V gives CDR1 SNHLY, CDR2 FYNNEI. This CDR3 has 11 residues.

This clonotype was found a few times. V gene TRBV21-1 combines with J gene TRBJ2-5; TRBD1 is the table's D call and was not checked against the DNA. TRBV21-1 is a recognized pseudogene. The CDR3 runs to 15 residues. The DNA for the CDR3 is TGTGCCAGCAGCAGACGACAGGGGAAACAAGAGACCCAGTACTTC. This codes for CASSRRQGKQETQYF.